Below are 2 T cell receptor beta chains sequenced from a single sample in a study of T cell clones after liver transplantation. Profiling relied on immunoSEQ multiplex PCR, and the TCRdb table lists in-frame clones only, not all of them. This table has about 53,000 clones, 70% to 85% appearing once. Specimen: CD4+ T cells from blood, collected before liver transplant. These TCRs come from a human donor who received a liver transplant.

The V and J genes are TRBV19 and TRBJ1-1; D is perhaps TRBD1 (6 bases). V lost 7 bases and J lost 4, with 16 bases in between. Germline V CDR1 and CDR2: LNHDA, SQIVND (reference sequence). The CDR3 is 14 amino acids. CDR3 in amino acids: CASTTNRATTEAFF. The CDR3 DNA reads TGTGCCAGTACCACTAACAGGGCGACCACTGAAGCTTTCTTT. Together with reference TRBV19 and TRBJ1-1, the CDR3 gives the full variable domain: DGGITQSPKYLFRKEGQNVTLSCEQNLNHDAMYWYRQDPGQGLRLIYYSQIVNDFQKGDIAEGYSVSREKKESFPLTVTSAQKNPTAFYLCASTTNRATTEAFFGQGTRLTVV.

Here the CDR3 DNA reads TGTGCCAGCAGTGGTACGACCCCAGTTGGGACCCAGTACTTC. It encodes CASSGTTPVGTQYF. The chain has TRBV7-6 and TRBJ2-5, with D unclear. In germline, CDR1 is SGHVS, CDR2 FNYEAQ. Trimming left V 6 bases short and J 7 bases short, with 18 bases between. The CDR3 extends over 14 amino acids. Full variable domain (rest looked up from reference TRBV7-6 and TRBJ2-5): GAGVSQSPRYKVTKRGQDVALRCDPISGHVSLYWYRQALGQGPEFLTYFNYEAQQDKSGLPNDRFSAERPEGSISTLTIQRTEQRDSAMYRCASSGTTPVGTQYFGPGTRLLVL.